This T cell receptor beta chain was captured in a study of cytomegalovirus exposure and HLA in healthy donors. The validation cohort, a group of over a hundred subjects, included the donors and was separate from the approximately 680-subject first cohort. Trimming stripped 6 bases from V and 6 bases from J, with 15 bases between. CDR1 MNHNY and CDR2 SVGAGI come from the germline V gene (reference sequence). The length of the CDR3 is 14 residues. The repertoire was sequenced with immunoSEQ multiplex PCR; TCRdb's copy has only in-frame clones and lacks some. The data contain 200,000 to 250,000 clones, 87% of them singletons.

The V and J genes are TRBV6-6 and TRBJ1-5; unclear D gene. Sequencing used PBMCs. This TCR came from a man between 18 and 29 years old in good health and CMV-seronegative. The CDR3: CASSSTGGSQPQHF. CDR3 DNA: TGTGCCAGCAGCTCTACGGGAGGGTCTCAGCCCCAGCATTTT.